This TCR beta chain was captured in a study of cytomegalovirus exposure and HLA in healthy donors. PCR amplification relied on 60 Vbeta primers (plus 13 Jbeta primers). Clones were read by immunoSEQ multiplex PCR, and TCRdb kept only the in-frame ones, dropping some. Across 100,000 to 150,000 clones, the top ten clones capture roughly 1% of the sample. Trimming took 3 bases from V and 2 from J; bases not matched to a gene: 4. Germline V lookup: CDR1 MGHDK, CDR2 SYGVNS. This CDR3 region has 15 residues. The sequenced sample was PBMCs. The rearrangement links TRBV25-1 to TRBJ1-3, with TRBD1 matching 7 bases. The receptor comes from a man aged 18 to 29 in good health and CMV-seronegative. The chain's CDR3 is CASSDMTGPGNTIYF. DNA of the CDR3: TGTGCCAGCAGTGATATGACAGGGCCTGGAAACACCATATATTTT.